The 29 T cell receptor beta chains below come from one sample, sequenced in a study of OX40 agonist ivuxolimab in advanced cancers. Only in-frame clones appear in the TCRdb table, and some are missing; sequencing was by immunoSEQ multiplex PCR. The table records tens of thousands of clones, around 90% of them present only once. The sequenced sample was CD4+ or CD8+ T cells sorted from blood, obtained in a trial of the OX40 agonist ivuxolimab. These receptor sequences come from an adult with an advanced solid tumor such as melanoma, head and neck, liver or kidney cancer.

V is TRBV30 and J is TRBJ2-1; D is unresolved. The V gene lost 0 bases and the J gene lost 8 bases, with 8 bases spanning the gap. Germline assignment: CDR1 GTSNPN and CDR2 SVGIG (reference sequence). The CDR3 spans 12 residues. CDR3 sequence reads: CAWSVIGDEQFF. The CDR3 coding sequence is TGTGCCTGGAGTGTTATCGGCGATGAGCAGTTCTTC.

The rearrangement links TRBV28 to TRBJ2-1; 12 nucleotides agree with TRBD2. The CDR3 has 16 residues. V lost 3 bases, J lost 8 bases, and 8 bases stayed unmatched. CDR1 MDHEN and CDR2 SYDVKM come from the germline V gene. The CDR3 coding sequence is TGTGCCAGCAGTTTCACCCTAGCGGGAGGGCCCGATGAGCAGTTCTTC. The encoded protein is CASSFTLAGGPDEQFF.

The V gene is TRBV13, the J gene TRBJ2-6, with 8 bases lining up with TRBD1. This CDR3 has 17 amino acids. V trimming: 5 bases; J trimming: 4 bases; junction bases outside the gene matches: 10. Germline CDR1 reads PRHDT; CDR2 reads FYEKMQ (reference sequence). This CDR3 reads CASSEQTGDRGANVLTF. In DNA form, the CDR3 reads TGTGCCAGCAGCGAACAGACAGGGGATAGGGGGGCCAACGTCCTGACTTTC.

The chain joins TRBV27 to TRBJ1-2; no definite D call. Germline values: CDR1 MNHEY, CDR2 SMNVEV (reference sequence). Trimming left V 0 bases short and J 5 bases short, with 16 bases between. CDR3 length: 16 amino acids. In DNA form, the CDR3 reads TGTGCCAGCAGTTTATCTTATCCCCCCATTGCATATGGCTACACCTTC. The encoded protein is CASSLSYPPIAYGYTF.

The CDR3 spells CASSNLGQGGLSYGYTF. CDR3 nucleotide sequence: TGTGCCAGCAGTAACTTGGGACAGGGCGGACTCTCCTATGGCTACACCTTC. J is TRBJ1-2 and V is TRBV2, with TRBD1 identical over 9 bases. CDR1 is SNHLY and CDR2 is FYNNEI in the germline V gene. The J segment lost 4 bases and the V segment lost 5 bases, leaving 14 bases of the junction unmatched. The CDR3 covers 17 residues.

In its sample, this clone was seen a few times. The chain joins TRBV4-1 to TRBJ1-4; no firm D call. The V gene's germline CDR1 is MGHRA and CDR2 YSYEKL. The germline V and J ends were trimmed by 3 bases and 3 bases, with 11 bases remaining between them. The CDR3 totals 15 residues. For the CDR3, the DNA is TGCGCCAGCAGCCAGGTACAGTCGTCTAATGAAAAACTGTTTTTT. Its protein is CASSQVQSSNEKLFF.

The rearrangement joins TRBV10-1 to TRBJ2-7, with a tentative D call TRBD2 (6 bases). The CDR3 length is 13 residues. CDR1 WNHNN and CDR2 SYGVQD come from the germline V gene (reference sequence). The V end lost 6 bases, the J end lost 0 bases, and 9 bases lay between the germline ends. The CDR3 coding sequence is TGCGCCAGCAGCGGCGGGGCCTCCTACGAGCAGTACTTC. This codes for CASSGGASYEQYF.

The genes are TRBV28 and TRBJ2-3; TRBD1 agrees at 8 bases. CDR1 and CDR2 from the germline V gene are MDHEN and SYDVKM. This CDR3 region has 17 residues. The J segment lost 0 bases and the V segment lost 6 bases, leaving 11 bases of the junction unmatched. The CDR3 protein is CASSEPGTGTSTDTQYF. The DNA for the CDR3 is TGTGCCAGCAGCGAACCAGGGACAGGCACTAGCACAGATACGCAGTATTTT.

This chain joins TRBV15 and TRBJ2-5; 8 bases agree with TRBD2. The V gene's germline CDR1 is LNHNV and CDR2 YYDKDF (reference sequence). The CDR3 runs 13 residues. The V and J ends lost 5 bases and 3 bases, in that order; junction bases with no gene match: 2. CDR3 loop: CATSPGLEETQYF. The CDR3 DNA is TGTGCCACCAGCCCGGGACTAGAAGAGACCCAGTACTTC.

This clone has just a few counts. The chain recombines TRBV7-9 with TRBJ2-2; maybe TRBD2 (5 bases). The CDR3 extends over 12 amino acids. Germline-derived CDR1 and CDR2 are SEHNR and FQNEAQ (reference sequence). V was pared by 11 bases and J by 7 bases, with 14 bases between. In DNA, the CDR3 is TGTGCCTCCCGGGAAGGGAACGGGGAGCTGTTTTTT. Amino acids: CASREGNGELFF.

This clone was found once. The chain couples TRBV9 to TRBJ2-7; no clear D. Germline CDR1 and CDR2: SGDLS and YYNGEE. Trimming removed 0 bases from V and 3 bases from J, with 10 bases in between. The CDR3 has 14 residues. CDR3 sequence: CASSVGRSHYEQYF. The CDR3 nucleotides read TGTGCCAGCAGCGTAGGGCGGAGCCACTACGAGCAGTACTTC.

The rearrangement joins TRBV28 to TRBJ2-2; TRBD2 aligns across 8 bases. CDR1 is MDHEN and CDR2 is SYDVKM in the germline V gene. The length of the CDR3 is 14 residues. The J segment lost 5 bases and the V segment lost 1 base, leaving 0 bases of the junction unmatched. The CDR3 nucleotides are TGTGCCAGCAGTTTATCGGGGGGGACCGGGGAGCTGTTTTTT. It encodes CASSLSGGTGELFF.

The CDR3 reads CASSPYALSTEAQYF. The CDR3 nucleotides are TGTGCCAGCAGTCCCTACGCTTTAAGTACCGAGGCCCAGTACTTC. V usage is TRBV27 and J usage is TRBJ2-5; D uncertain. V was trimmed by 5 bases and J by 9 bases, leaving 22 bases between them. Germline V gene lookup returns CDR1 MNHEY and CDR2 SMNVEV (reference sequence). CDR3 length: 15 amino acids.

The chain combines TRBV7-8 with TRBJ2-7, with D perhaps TRBD1 or TRBD2 (5 bases each). V was shortened by 6 bases and J by 5 bases, with 17 bases between the two germline ends. In germline, CDR1 is SGHVS, CDR2 FQNEAQ. This CDR3 region has 14 residues. The CDR3 loop is CASREEGTVDEQYF. CDR3 nucleotide sequence: TGTGCCAGCAGGGAAGAGGGGACGGTCGACGAGCAGTACTTC.

The J gene is TRBJ2-7, the V gene TRBV29-1, with TRBD1 matching over 8 bases. From germline, CDR1 is SQVTM and CDR2 ANQGSEA. The CDR3 consists of 13 residues. Trimming removed 4 bases from V and 2 bases from J; junction bases left unmatched: 4. The CDR3 coding sequence is TGCAGCGTTGGCGGACAGGGCCCCTACGAGCAGTACTTC. The encoded protein is CSVGGQGPYEQYF.

The rearrangement joins TRBV27 to TRBJ2-3; the D gene is possibly TRBD2 (5 bases). In germline, CDR1 is MNHEY, CDR2 SMNVEV (reference sequence). This CDR3 comprises 14 residues. V was shortened by 3 bases and J by 5 bases, with 12 bases between the two germline ends. CDR3 residues: CASSFAGPIDTQYF. For the CDR3, the DNA is TGTGCCAGCAGTTTTGCGGGTCCCATAGATACGCAGTATTTT.

The rearrangement joins TRBV6-1 to TRBJ2-1; D not resolved. The germline V and J ends were trimmed by 5 bases and 6 bases, with 11 bases remaining between them. From germline, CDR1 is MNHNS and CDR2 SASEGT. This CDR3 spans 13 amino acids. The CDR3: CASSFRWSNEQFF. CDR3 DNA sequence: TGTGCCAGCAGTTTCCGATGGAGCAATGAGCAGTTCTTC.

The chain uses TRBV11-2 and TRBJ2-7, with D unresolved. The CDR3 contains 15 residues. The germline V and J ends were trimmed by 3 bases and 2 bases, with 14 bases remaining between them. Germline assignment: CDR1 SGHAT and CDR2 FQNNGV. The CDR3 bases are TGTGCCAGCAGCTTTTCCTACCCGGGTACCTACGAGCAGTACTTC. It translates to CASSFSYPGTYEQYF. Together with reference TRBV11-2 and TRBJ2-7, the CDR3 gives the full variable domain: EAGVAQSPRYKIIEKRQSVAFWCNPISGHATLYWYQQILGQGPKLLIQFQNNGVVDDSQLPKDRFSAERLKGVDSTLKIQPAKLEDSAVYLCASSFSYPGTYEQYFGPGTRLTVT.

The CDR3 coding sequence is TGTGCCAGCGGCCTGGGGGGTGAGACCCAGTACTTC. This gives the protein CASGLGGETQYF. This chain joins TRBV6-5 and TRBJ2-5; D is possibly TRBD2 (6 bases). The ends were cut back, 8 bases at V and 5 bases at J, with 12 bases in the middle. In germline, CDR1 is MNHEY, CDR2 SVGAGI. The CDR3 is 12 amino acids.

Only a few counts were recorded for this clone. The chain employs TRBV7-8 and TRBJ2-5; perhaps TRBD1 as D (5 bases). The germline V and J ends were trimmed by 8 bases and 2 bases, with 12 bases remaining between them. CDR3 length: 13 amino acids. Germline V gene data show CDR1 as SGHVS and CDR2 as FQNEAQ. The CDR3 coding sequence is TGTGCCAGCCAACAGGAAGTTCAAGAGACCCAGTACTTC. Protein product: CASQQEVQETQYF.

The chain links TRBV5-6 to TRBJ1-2; D remains ambiguous. V lost 4 bases and J 5 bases, leaving 9 bases between the germline ends. Germline CDR1 SGHDT, CDR2 YYEEEE. CDR3 length: 12 amino acids. CDR3 sequence reads: CASSTRAYGYTF. CDR3 DNA: TGTGCCAGCAGCACCCGTGCGTATGGCTACACCTTC.

This chain uses TRBV30 with TRBJ2-7, with D possibly being TRBD1 or TRBD2 (5 bases each). Germline V lookup: CDR1 GTSNPN, CDR2 SVGIG (reference sequence). The germline V and J ends were trimmed by 7 bases and 0 bases, with 16 bases remaining between them. This CDR3 spans 14 amino acids. The CDR3 sequence is CAFSGRISSYEQYF. The CDR3 nucleotides are TGTGCCTTCTCGGGGCGGATCAGCTCCTACGAGCAGTACTTC. The variable domain in full, completed from reference TRBV30 and TRBJ2-7, reads SQTIHQWPATLVQPVGSPLSLECTVEGTSNPNLYWYRQAAGRGLQLLFYSVGIGQISSEVPQNLSASRPQDRQFILSSKKLLLSDSGFYLCAFSGRISSYEQYFGPGTRLTVT.

The chain employs TRBV4-1 and TRBJ2-4; D might be TRBD1 or TRBD2, each matching 7 bases. This CDR3 spans 15 amino acids. V was shortened by 4 bases and J by 6 bases, with 16 bases between the two germline ends. CDR1 is MGHRA, CDR2 YSYEKL, per germline. As DNA, the CDR3 is TGCGCCAGCAGCCCGATACAGGGGACTACAAACATTCAGTACTTC. This gives the protein CASSPIQGTTNIQYF.

J is TRBJ2-3 and V is TRBV9; 11 positions agree with TRBD2. This CDR3 is 16 amino acids long. The V and J ends lost 4 bases and 4 bases, in that order; junction bases with no gene match: 8. The germline V gene has CDR1 SGDLS and CDR2 YYNGEE. Written as DNA, the CDR3 is TGTGCCAGCAGCCCCTTAGCGGGAGGGGGCGCAGATACGCAGTATTTT. Protein sequence: CASSPLAGGGADTQYF.

The chain combines TRBV7-9 with TRBJ1-1; 7 positions match TRBD1. The trim removed 5 bases at V and 1 base at J, leaving 1 base unmatched. Germline assignment: CDR1 SEHNR and CDR2 FQNEAQ (reference sequence). There are 13 residues in the CDR3. The CDR3: CASSQGGNTEAFF. CDR3 sequence (DNA): TGTGCCAGCAGCCAGGGGGGGAACACTGAAGCTTTCTTT.

This clone was counted between two and nine times. This chain links TRBV7-6 with TRBJ2-3, with 8 nucleotides matching TRBD2. The junction had 5 bases not matched to a gene; V was cut back by 1 base and J by 2 bases. From germline, CDR1 is SGHVS and CDR2 FNYEAQ. CDR3 length equals 16 residues. Here the CDR3 DNA reads TGTGCCAGCAGCTTAGTGGCGGGGGGTAACACAGATACGCAGTATTTT. Its translation: CASSLVAGGNTDTQYF.

J is TRBJ2-2 and V is TRBV7-9; no clear D. From germline, CDR1 is SEHNR and CDR2 FQNEAQ (reference sequence). The CDR3 spans 14 residues. Trimming removed 6 bases from V and 0 bases from J, with 8 bases in between. For the CDR3, the DNA is TGTGCCAGCAGGCTAGGAACGAACACCGGGGAGCTGTTTTTT. Translated: CASRLGTNTGELFF.

The chain has TRBV18 and TRBJ2-3, with D possibly matching TRBD2 (5 bases). The CDR3 spans 15 residues. V lost 2 bases to trimming and J lost 1 base, with 10 bases between them. Germline loops: CDR1 KGHSH, CDR2 LQKENI. CDR3 coding DNA: TGTGCCAGCTCACCAGAACTAGAGGGCACAGATACGCAGTATTTT. Encoded protein: CASSPELEGTDTQYF. The full variable domain, completed using reference TRBV18 and TRBJ2-3, is NAGVMQNPRHLVRRRGQEARLRCSPMKGHSHVYWYRQLPEEGLKFMVYLQKENIIDESGMPKERFSAEFPKEGPSILRIQQVVRGDSAAYFCASSPELEGTDTQYFGPGTRLTVL.

The chain recombines TRBV10-2 with TRBJ2-7, with D possibly being TRBD1 (5 bases). CDR1 is WSHSY and CDR2 is SAAADI in the germline V gene. V was shortened by 6 bases and J by 1 base, with 7 bases between the two germline ends. The length of the CDR3 is 12 residues. CDR3 amino acids: CASSRESYEQYF. In DNA, the CDR3 is TGCGCCAGCAGCAGGGAATCCTACGAGCAGTACTTC.